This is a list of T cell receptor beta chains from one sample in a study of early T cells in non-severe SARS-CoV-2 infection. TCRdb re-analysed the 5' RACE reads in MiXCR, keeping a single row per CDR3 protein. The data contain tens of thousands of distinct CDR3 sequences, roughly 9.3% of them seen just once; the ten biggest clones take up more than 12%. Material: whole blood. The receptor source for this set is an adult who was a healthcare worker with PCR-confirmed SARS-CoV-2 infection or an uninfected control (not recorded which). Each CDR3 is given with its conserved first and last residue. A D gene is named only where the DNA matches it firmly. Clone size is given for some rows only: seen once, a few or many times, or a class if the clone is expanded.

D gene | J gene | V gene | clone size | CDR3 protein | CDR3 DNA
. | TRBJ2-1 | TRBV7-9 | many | CASSPQLGLGYNEQFF | TGTGCCAGCAGCCCCCAATTGGGGCTCGGATACAATGAGCAGTTCTTC
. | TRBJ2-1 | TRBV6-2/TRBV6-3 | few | CASTTDGGIYNEQFF | TGTGCCAGCACGACCGACGGCGGGATATACAATGAGCAGTTCTTC
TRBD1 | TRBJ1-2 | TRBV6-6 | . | CASRPGTGKYYGYTF | TGTGCCAGCAGACCCGGGACAGGGAAATACTATGGCTACACCTTC
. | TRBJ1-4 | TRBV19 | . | CASSTSRTALTEKLFF | TGTGCCAGTAGTACGTCCCGGACTGCTTTAACTGAAAAACTGTTTTTT
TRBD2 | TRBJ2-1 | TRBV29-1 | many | CSVSGGGSYNEQFF | TGCAGCGTCTCCGGGGGAGGGTCCTACAATGAGCAGTTCTTC
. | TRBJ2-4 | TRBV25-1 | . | CASSESPKNIQYF | TGTGCCAGCAGTGAATCCCCCAAAAACATTCAGTACTTC
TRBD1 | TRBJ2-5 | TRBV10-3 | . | CAIRTGNQETQYF | TGTGCCATCAGGACAGGGAACCAAGAGACCCAGTACTTC
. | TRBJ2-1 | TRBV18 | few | CASSPGSNNEQFF | TGTGCCAGCTCACCGGGCAGTAACAATGAGCAGTTCTTC
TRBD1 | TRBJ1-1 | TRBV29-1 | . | CSVSQGADSNTEAFF | TGCAGCGTCTCTCAGGGGGCGGATTCGAACACTGAAGCTTTCTTT
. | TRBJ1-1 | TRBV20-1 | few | CSAPSRGRGGATEAFF | TGCAGTGCCCCAAGCCGGGGTCGTGGGGGTGCCACTGAAGCTTTCTTT
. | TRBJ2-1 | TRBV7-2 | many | CASSLGSPNEQFF | TGTGCCAGCAGCTTAGGTAGTCCCAATGAGCAGTTCTTC
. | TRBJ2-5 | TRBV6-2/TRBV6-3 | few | CASLRGTQETQYF | TGTGCCAGCCTCAGGGGCACCCAAGAGACCCAGTACTTC
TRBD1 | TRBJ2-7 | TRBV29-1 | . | CSGGQGADEQYF | TGCAGCGGGGGACAGGGGGCGGACGAGCAGTACTTC
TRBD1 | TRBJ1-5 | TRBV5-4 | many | CASSLEGAAGQPQHF | TGTGCCAGCAGCTTGGAGGGGGCGGCAGGGCAGCCCCAGCATTTT
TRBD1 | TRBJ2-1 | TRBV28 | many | CASTPGTGATNEQFF | TGTGCCAGCACCCCGGGGACAGGTGCCACCAATGAGCAGTTCTTC
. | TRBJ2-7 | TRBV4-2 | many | CASSQIPEAGYEQYF | TGTGCCAGCAGCCAAATTCCGGAGGCGGGGTACGAGCAGTACTTC
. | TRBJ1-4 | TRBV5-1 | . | CASSLAAGTRTSNEKLFF | TGCGCCAGCAGCTTGGCGGCGGGGACCCGGACCTCTAATGAAAAACTGTTTTTT
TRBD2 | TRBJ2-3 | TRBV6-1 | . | CASSDPQRESDTQYF | TGTGCCAGCAGTGACCCTCAGCGGGAGTCAGATACGCAGTATTTT
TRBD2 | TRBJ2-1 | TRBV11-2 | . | CASSPRLAGGDEQFF | TGTGCCAGCAGCCCGAGACTAGCGGGAGGTGATGAGCAGTTCTTC
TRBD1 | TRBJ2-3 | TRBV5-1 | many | CASSSDRGTQYF | TGCGCCAGCAGCTCCGACAGGGGCACGCAGTATTTT
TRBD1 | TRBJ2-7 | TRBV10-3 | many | CAISGQGAYEQYF | TGTGCCATCAGTGGACAGGGGGCCTACGAGCAGTACTTC
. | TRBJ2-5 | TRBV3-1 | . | CASSQAGQETQYF | TGTGCCAGCAGCCAAGCAGGACAGGAGACCCAGTACTTC
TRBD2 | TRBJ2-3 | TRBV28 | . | CASSGTSGRADTQYF | TGTGCCAGCAGTGGGACTAGCGGGAGGGCAGATACGCAGTATTTT
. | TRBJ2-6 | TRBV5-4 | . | CASSAVQSGANVLTF | TGTGCCAGCAGCGCCGTCCAGTCTGGGGCCAACGTCCTGACTTTC
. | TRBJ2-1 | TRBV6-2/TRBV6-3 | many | CASSYSYHNEQFF | TGTGCCAGCAGTTACTCATACCATAATGAGCAGTTCTTC